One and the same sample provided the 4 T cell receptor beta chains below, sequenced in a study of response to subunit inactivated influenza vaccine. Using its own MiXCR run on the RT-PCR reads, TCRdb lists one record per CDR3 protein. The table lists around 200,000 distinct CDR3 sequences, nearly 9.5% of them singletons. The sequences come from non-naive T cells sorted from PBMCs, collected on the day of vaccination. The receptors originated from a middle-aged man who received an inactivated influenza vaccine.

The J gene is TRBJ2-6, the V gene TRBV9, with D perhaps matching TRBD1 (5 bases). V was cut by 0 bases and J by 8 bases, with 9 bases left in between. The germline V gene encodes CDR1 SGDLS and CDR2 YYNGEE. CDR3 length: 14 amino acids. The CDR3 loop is CASSVGQGTNVLTF. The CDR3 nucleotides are TGTGCCAGCAGCGTAGGGCAGGGAACCAACGTCCTGACTTTC.

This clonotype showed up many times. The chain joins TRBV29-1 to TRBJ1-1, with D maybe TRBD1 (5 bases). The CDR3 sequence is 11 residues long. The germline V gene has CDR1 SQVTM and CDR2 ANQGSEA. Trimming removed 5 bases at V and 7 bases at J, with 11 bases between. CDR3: CSVSSGGEAFF. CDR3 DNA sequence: TGCAGCGTTAGTAGCGGGGGTGAAGCTTTCTTT.

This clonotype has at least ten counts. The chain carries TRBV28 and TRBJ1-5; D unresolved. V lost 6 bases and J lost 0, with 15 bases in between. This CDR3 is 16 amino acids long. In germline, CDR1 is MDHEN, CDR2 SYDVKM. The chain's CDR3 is CASSEIYPYSNQPQHF. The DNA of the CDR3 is TGTGCCAGCAGCGAAATATACCCCTATAGCAATCAGCCCCAGCATTTT. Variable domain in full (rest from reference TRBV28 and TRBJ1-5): DVKVTQSSRYLVKRTGEKVFLECVQDMDHENMFWYRQDPGLGLRLIYFSYDVKMKEKGDIPEGYSVSREKKERFSLILESASTNQTSMYLCASSEIYPYSNQPQHFGDGTRLSIL.

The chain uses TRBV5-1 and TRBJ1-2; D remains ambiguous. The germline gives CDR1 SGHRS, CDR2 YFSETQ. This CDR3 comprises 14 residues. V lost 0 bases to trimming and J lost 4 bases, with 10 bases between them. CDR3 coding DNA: TGCGCCAGCAGCTTGGGGTCAGCAACCTATGGCTACACCTTC. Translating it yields CASSLGSATYGYTF.